Below are 16 T cell receptor beta chains sequenced from a single sample in a study of cytomegalovirus exposure and HLA in healthy donors. Repertoires were generated with immunoSEQ multiplex PCR, while TCRdb's copy carries only in-frame clones and drops some. The sample consists of approximately 160,000 clones, 86% of them appearing once. Material: PBMCs. The receptors originated from a woman aged 30 to 39 in good health and CMV-seronegative.

The chain combines TRBV9 with TRBJ2-3; D remains ambiguous. Trimming left V 1 base short and J 2 bases short, with 8 bases between. The CDR3 spans 14 residues. CDR1 is SGDLS, CDR2 YYNGEE, per germline. The CDR3 region has the DNA TGTGCCAGCAGCGTAAGGGCCTCCACAGATACGCAGTATTTT. It yields the protein CASSVRASTDTQYF.

The chain recombines TRBV28 with TRBJ1-2; no firm D call. CDR1 and CDR2 (germline): MDHEN, SYDVKM. Trimming removed 6 bases at V and 1 base at J, with 12 bases between. The CDR3 extends over 14 amino acids. CDR3 sequence (DNA): TGTGCCAGCAGGACACCCGGGAGTAACTATGGCTACACCTTC. This gives the protein CASRTPGSNYGYTF.

This clone is a singleton in its sample. The chain combines TRBV27 with TRBJ2-7; the D gene is possibly TRBD1 (6 bases). Germline V gene data show CDR1 as MNHEY and CDR2 as SMNVEV (reference sequence). Trimming removed 2 bases at V and 7 bases at J, with 6 bases between. The CDR3 loop spans 11 amino acids. In DNA, the CDR3 is TGTGCCAGCAGTTTAGGGACAGAGCAGTACTTC. Its translation is CASSLGTEQYF.

This clone was detected only a few times. The rearrangement links TRBV5-6 to TRBJ1-4, with 9 bases fitting TRBD1. Unmatched junction bases numbered 6, after V lost 4 bases and J lost 5 bases. The germline V gene encodes CDR1 SGHDT and CDR2 YYEEEE. The CDR3 has 15 residues. CDR3: CASSETGGGNEKLFF. DNA of the CDR3: TGTGCCAGCAGCGAAACAGGGGGCGGGAATGAAAAACTGTTTTTT.

This chain uses TRBV28 with TRBJ1-5; D unresolved. This CDR3 has 15 amino acids. Germline-derived CDR1 and CDR2 are MDHEN and SYDVKM. With 2 bases removed from V and 1 base from J, the gap between germline ends came to 9 bases. The CDR3 sequence is CASSLVVRSNQPQHF. The CDR3 nucleotides are TGTGCCAGCAGTTTAGTTGTCCGGAGCAATCAGCCCCAGCATTTT.

The chain is built from TRBV4-2 and TRBJ1-3; 9 bases are shared with TRBD1. From germline, CDR1 is LGHNA and CDR2 YNFKEQ. The CDR3 contains 17 residues. V shed 3 bases, J shed 0 bases, and the junction held 6 bases outside the gene matches. CDR3 bases: TGTGCCAGCAGCCACCCGGGACAGGGACGCTCTGGAAACACCATATATTTT. Protein sequence: CASSHPGQGRSGNTIYF.

The chain recombines TRBV6-5 with TRBJ1-1; no definite D call. CDR3 length equals 13 residues. Germline V gene data show CDR1 as MNHEY and CDR2 as SVGAGI. V lost 5 bases, J lost 4 bases, and 11 bases lay in between. The CDR3 protein is CASSQTPSTEAFF. For the CDR3, the DNA is TGTGCCAGCAGTCAGACTCCCAGCACTGAAGCTTTCTTT.

CDR3 sequence: CASGLSGQPSYGYTF. CDR3 sequence (DNA): TGTGCCAGCGGGCTTTCGGGACAACCCAGCTATGGCTACACCTTC. The genes are TRBV6-6 and TRBJ1-2, with a weak D call TRBD1 (6 bases). The CDR3 length is 15 residues. The V end was cut by 8 bases, the J end by 4 bases, with 20 bases between. Per germline, CDR1 MNHNY and CDR2 SVGAGI (reference sequence).

This rearrangement joins TRBV2 to TRBJ2-1; 11 nucleotides agree with TRBD2. Germline V CDR1 and CDR2: SNHLY, FYNNEI. There are 20 residues in the CDR3. The J segment lost 8 bases and the V segment lost 4 bases, leaving 22 bases of the junction unmatched. CDR3 DNA: TGTGCCAGCAGTGGTATAGGGGGCATCGTGCGGACTAGCGGGTTCGATGAGCAGTTCTTC. Protein product: CASSGIGGIVRTSGFDEQFF.

The CDR3 is CAIRRDSTNTEAFF. CDR3 DNA sequence: TGTGCCATCAGGAGGGACAGTACGAACACTGAAGCTTTCTTT. The rearrangement uses TRBV10-3 and TRBJ1-1, with 7 nucleotides matching TRBD1. The CDR3 is made up of 14 amino acids. Germline CDR1 is ENHRY and CDR2 is SYGVKD. V trimming: 6 bases; J trimming: 1 base; junction bases outside the gene matches: 5.

This chain connects TRBV19 to TRBJ1-1; the D gene is possibly TRBD1 (5 bases). Germline loops: CDR1 LNHDA, CDR2 SQIVND (reference sequence). The length of the CDR3 is 12 residues. V was trimmed by 3 bases and J by 6 bases, leaving 8 bases between them. This CDR3 reads CASSIGGSEAFF. The CDR3 bases are TGTGCCAGTAGTATTGGGGGTTCTGAAGCTTTCTTT. The full variable domain, with the rest looked up from reference TRBV19 and TRBJ1-1, is DGGITQSPKYLFRKEGQNVTLSCEQNLNHDAMYWYRQDPGQGLRLIYYSQIVNDFQKGDIAEGYSVSREKKESFPLTVTSAQKNPTAFYLCASSIGGSEAFFGQGTRLTVV.

CDR3 protein: CASSIVGGTTGELFF. CDR3 in DNA: TGTGCCAGCAGTATCGTCGGGGGGACCACCGGGGAGCTGTTTTTT. The chain is built from TRBV6-5 and TRBJ2-2; 7 bases line up with TRBD2. After removal of 5 bases from V and 4 bases from J, the junction contained 7 bases not matched to a gene. Germline loops: CDR1 MNHEY, CDR2 SVGAGI. CDR3 size: 15 residues.

The gene calls are TRBV7-2 and TRBJ1-5; D call uncertain. Trimming pared 4 bases from V and 1 base from J, leaving 11 bases between. Germline V gene sequence: CDR1 SGHTA, CDR2 FQGNSA. The CDR3 runs 15 residues. CDR3 DNA sequence: TGTGCCAGCAGCTCGGTCGGTCAGAGCAATCAGCCCCAGCATTTT. It encodes CASSSVGQSNQPQHF.

This rearrangement joins TRBV7-2 to TRBJ1-5; possible D gene TRBD1, 6 bases. Trimming shortened V by 5 bases and J by 2 bases, and 16 bases separated the two germline ends. CDR3 size: 16 residues. CDR1 is SGHTA and CDR2 is FQGNSA in the germline V gene. For the CDR3, the DNA is TGTGCCAGCAGCCCAGTGGGGGGCGCGGGCAATCAGCCCCAGCATTTT. Amino acids: CASSPVGGAGNQPQHF.

The chain employs TRBV5-1 and TRBJ1-1, with 9 bases lining up with TRBD1. CDR1 is SGHRS and CDR2 is YFSETQ in the germline V gene. CDR3 length: 13 residues. J gave up 7 bases and V 7 bases, and 8 bases lay outside the gene matches. CDR3 in amino acids: CASRRTGELEAFF. As DNA, the CDR3 is TGCGCCAGCCGAAGGACAGGGGAGCTTGAAGCTTTCTTT.

This sequence joins TRBV4-2 and TRBJ2-7; D not resolved. Trimming cost V 0 bases and J 1 base, with 13 bases left between them. CDR3 length: 16 residues. Per the germline V gene, CDR1 is LGHNA and CDR2 is YNFKEQ. In nucleotides, the CDR3 is TGTGCCAGCAGCCAAGAGTTGGCACGGCTATCCTACGAGCAGTACTTC. Amino acids: CASSQELARLSYEQYF.